The clone carrying this TCR beta chain was counted only a few times. Antigen unknown. The source of the sample is a study of cytotoxic CD8 clonotypes in ibrutinib-treated CLL. Findings and limits, study-wide: Sustained-remission and progressing patients had different sampling times.

Cryopreserved PBMCs yielded approximately 2 micrograms of genomic DNA for TCR beta libraries. The repertoire was sequenced with immunoSEQ multiplex PCR; TCRdb's copy has only in-frame clones and lacks some. This sample carries about 21,000 clones, over 70% of them seen once, and the ten largest clones take 20% to 30%. In germline, CDR1 is KGHSH, CDR2 LQKENI. The J segment lost 2 bases and the V segment lost 3 bases, leaving 14 bases of the junction unmatched. The CDR3 runs to 19 residues. Material: PBMCs, obtained before ibrutinib treatment. The clonotype comes from a human donor with chronic lymphocytic leukemia. This chain links TRBV18 with TRBJ2-2; TRBD1 matches 8 bases. The CDR3 sequence: CASSPSKGGPGGNTGELFF. CDR3 in DNA: TGTGCCAGCTCACCGTCAAAGGGAGGACCAGGGGGCAACACCGGGGAGCTGTTTTTT.